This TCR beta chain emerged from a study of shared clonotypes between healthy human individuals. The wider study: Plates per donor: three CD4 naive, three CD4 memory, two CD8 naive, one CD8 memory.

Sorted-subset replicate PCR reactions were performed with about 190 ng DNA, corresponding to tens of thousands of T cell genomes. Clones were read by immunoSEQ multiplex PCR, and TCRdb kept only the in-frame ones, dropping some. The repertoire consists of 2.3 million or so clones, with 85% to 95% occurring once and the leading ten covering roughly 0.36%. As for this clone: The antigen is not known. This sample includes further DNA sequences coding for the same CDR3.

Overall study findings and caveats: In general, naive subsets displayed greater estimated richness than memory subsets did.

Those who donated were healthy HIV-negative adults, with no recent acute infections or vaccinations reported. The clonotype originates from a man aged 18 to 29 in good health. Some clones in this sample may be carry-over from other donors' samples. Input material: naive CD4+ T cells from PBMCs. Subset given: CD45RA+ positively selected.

In DNA form, the CDR3 reads TGCGCCAGCAGCTTGTTTGCGGCGGGAGGTGGCACCGGGGAGCTGTTTTTT. It translates to CASSLFAAGGGTGELFF. The J gene is TRBJ2-2, the V gene TRBV5-1; 8 nucleotides align to TRBD2. With 1 base clipped from V and 4 bases from J, the junction kept 9 bases outside the gene matches. From germline, CDR1 is SGHRS and CDR2 YFSETQ. The CDR3 covers 17 residues.